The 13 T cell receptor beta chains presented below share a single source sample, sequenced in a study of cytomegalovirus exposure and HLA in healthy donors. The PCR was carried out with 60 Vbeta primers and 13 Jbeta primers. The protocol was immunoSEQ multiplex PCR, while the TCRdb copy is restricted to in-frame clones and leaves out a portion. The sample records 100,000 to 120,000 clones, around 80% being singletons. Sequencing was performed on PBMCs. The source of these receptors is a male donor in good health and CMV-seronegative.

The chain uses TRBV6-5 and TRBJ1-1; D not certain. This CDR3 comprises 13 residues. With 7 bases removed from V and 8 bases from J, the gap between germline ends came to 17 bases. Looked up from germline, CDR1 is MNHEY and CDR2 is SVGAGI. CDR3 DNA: TGTGCCAGCAAAATGGAGGTTGTGGGGGAAGCTTTCTTT. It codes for CASKMEVVGEAFF.

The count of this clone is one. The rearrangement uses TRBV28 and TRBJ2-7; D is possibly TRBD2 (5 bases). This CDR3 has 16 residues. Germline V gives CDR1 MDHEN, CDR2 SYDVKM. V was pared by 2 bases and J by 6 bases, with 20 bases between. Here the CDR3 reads CASSLMVGGGRPEQYF. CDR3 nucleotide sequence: TGTGCCAGCAGTTTAATGGTCGGCGGAGGTCGACCCGAGCAGTACTTC.

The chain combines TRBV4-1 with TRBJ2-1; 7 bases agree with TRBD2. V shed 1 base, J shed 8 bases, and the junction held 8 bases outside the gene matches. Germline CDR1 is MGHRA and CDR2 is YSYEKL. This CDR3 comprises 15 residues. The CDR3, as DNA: TGCGCCAGCAGCCAAGGGTGGGGCGGGAGTTATGAGCAGTTCTTC. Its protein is CASSQGWGGSYEQFF.

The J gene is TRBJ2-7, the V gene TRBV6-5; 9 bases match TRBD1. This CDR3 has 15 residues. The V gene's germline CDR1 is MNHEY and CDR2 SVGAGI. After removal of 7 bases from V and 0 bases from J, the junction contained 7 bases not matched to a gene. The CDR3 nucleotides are TGTGCCAGCACTCGGGACAGGGTTGACTCCTACGAGCAGTACTTC. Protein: CASTRDRVDSYEQYF.

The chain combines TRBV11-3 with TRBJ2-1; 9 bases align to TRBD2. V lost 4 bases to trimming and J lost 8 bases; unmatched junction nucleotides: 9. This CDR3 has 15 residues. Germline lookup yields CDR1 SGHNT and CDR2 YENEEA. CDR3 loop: CASSYPAGGGDEQFF. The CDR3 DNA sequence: TGTGCCAGCAGCTATCCAGCGGGAGGCGGGGATGAGCAGTTCTTC.

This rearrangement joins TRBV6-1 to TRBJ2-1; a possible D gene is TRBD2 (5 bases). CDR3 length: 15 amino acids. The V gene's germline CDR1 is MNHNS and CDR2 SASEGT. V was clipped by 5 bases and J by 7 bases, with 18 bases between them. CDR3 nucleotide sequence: TGTGCCAGCAGTAGGTACTTCGGGGTTAGTAATGAGCAGTTCTTC. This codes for CASSRYFGVSNEQFF.

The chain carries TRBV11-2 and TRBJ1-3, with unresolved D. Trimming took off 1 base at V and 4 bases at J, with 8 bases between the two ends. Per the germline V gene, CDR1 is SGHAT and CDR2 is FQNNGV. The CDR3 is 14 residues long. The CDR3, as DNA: TGTGCCAGCAGCTTAGCCAGGCTAGGAAACACCATATATTTT. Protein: CASSLARLGNTIYF.

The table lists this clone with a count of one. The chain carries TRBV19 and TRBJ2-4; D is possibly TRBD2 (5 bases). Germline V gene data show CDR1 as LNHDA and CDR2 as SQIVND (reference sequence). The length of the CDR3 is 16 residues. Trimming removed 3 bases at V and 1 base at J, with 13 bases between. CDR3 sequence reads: CASSIGSSRAKNIQYF. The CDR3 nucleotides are TGTGCCAGTAGTATTGGGAGTTCCCGTGCCAAAAACATTCAGTACTTC. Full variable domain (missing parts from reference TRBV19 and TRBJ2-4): DGGITQSPKYLFRKEGQNVTLSCEQNLNHDAMYWYRQDPGQGLRLIYYSQIVNDFQKGDIAEGYSVSREKKESFPLTVTSAQKNPTAFYLCASSIGSSRAKNIQYFGAGTRLSVL.

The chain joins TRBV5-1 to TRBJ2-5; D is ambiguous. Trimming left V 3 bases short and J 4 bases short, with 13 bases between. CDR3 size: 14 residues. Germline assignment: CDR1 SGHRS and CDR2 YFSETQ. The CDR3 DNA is TGCGCCAGCAGCTCCCAGGTTTTGCTAGAGACCCAGTACTTC. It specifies CASSSQVLLETQYF.

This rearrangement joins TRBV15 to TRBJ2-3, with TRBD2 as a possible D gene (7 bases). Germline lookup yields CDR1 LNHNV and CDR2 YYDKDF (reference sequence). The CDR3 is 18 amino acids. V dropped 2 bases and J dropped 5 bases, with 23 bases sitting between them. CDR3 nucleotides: TGTGCCACCAGCAGATCCATTCGAGAGGGGGGGCTTAAAGATACGCAGTATTTT. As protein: CATSRSIREGGLKDTQYF.

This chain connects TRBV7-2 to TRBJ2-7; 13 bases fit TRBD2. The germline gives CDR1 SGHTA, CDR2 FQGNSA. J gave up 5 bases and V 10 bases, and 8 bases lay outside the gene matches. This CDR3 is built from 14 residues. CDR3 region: CATRTSGSRNEQYF. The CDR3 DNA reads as TGTGCCACCCGGACTAGCGGGAGTCGGAACGAGCAGTACTTC.

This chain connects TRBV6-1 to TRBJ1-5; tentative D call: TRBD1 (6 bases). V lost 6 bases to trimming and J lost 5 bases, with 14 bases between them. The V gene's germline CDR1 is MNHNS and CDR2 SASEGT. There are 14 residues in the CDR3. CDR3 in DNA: TGTGCCAGCAGGTACAGGGAGGGGCATCAGCCCCAGCATTTT. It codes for CASRYREGHQPQHF.

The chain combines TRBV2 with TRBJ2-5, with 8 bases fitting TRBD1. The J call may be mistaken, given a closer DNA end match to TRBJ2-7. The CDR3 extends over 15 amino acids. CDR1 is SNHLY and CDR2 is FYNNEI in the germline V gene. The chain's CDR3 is CASSEWDRSLYEQYF. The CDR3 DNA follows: TGTGCCAGCAGTGAATGGGACAGGTCCCTCTACGAGCAGTACTTC.